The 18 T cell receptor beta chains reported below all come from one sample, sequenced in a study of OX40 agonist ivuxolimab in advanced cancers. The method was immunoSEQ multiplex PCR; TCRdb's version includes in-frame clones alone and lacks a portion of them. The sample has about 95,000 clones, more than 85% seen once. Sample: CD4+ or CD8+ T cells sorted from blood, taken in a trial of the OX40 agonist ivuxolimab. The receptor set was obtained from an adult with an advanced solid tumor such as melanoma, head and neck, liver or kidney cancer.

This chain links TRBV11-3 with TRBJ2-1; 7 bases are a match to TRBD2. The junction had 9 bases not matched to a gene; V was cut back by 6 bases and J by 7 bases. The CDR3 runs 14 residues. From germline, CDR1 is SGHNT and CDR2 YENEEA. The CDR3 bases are TGTGCCAGCAGTATGGGGAGGGGCGGGAATGAGCAGTTCTTC. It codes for CASSMGRGGNEQFF.

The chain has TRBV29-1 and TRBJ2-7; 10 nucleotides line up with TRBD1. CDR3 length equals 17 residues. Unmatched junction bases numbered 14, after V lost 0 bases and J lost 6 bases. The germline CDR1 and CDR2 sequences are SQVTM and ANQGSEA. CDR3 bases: TGCAGCGTTGAAGATAAGGGGACAGGGGCGATTGTTCGCGAGCAGTACTTC. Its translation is CSVEDKGTGAIVREQYF.

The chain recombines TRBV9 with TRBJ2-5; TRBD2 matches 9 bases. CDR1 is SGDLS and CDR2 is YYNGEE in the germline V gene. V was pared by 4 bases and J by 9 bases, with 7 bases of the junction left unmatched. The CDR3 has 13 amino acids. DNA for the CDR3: TGTGCCAGCAGCCCTAGGACTAGCGCGGCCCAGTACTTC. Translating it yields CASSPRTSAAQYF.

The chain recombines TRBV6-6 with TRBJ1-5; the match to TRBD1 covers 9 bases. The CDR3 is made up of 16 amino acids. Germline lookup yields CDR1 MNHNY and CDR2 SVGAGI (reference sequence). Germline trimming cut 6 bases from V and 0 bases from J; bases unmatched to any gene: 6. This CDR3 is CASSSGTGISNQPQHF. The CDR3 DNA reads TGTGCCAGCAGCTCCGGGACAGGGATTAGCAATCAGCCCCAGCATTTT.

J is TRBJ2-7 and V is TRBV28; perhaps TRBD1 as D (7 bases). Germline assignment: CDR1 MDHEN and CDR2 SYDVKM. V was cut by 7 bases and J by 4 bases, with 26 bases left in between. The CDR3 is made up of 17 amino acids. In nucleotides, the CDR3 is TGTGCCAGCAACCCTTCACAGGGGCGGTTCGGACTATACGAGCAGTACTTC. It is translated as CASNPSQGRFGLYEQYF.

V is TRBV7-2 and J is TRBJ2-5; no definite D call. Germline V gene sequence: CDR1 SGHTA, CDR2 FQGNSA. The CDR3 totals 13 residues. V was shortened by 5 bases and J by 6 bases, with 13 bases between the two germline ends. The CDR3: CASSITPFQTQYF. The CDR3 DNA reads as TGTGCCAGCAGCATCACACCTTTTCAGACCCAGTACTTC.

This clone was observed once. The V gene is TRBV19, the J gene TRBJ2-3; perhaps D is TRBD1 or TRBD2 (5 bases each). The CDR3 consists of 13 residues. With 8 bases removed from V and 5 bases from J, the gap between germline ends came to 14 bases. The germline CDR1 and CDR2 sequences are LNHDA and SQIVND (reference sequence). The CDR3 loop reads CASGRDGLDTQYF. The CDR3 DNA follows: TGTGCCAGTGGCCGGGACGGACTAGATACGCAGTATTTT.

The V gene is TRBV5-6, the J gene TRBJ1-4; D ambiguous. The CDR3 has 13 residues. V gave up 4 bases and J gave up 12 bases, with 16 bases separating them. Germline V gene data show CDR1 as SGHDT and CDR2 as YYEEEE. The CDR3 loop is CASSPVDGSELFF. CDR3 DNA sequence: TGTGCCAGCAGCCCAGTAGATGGATCCGAACTGTTTTTT.

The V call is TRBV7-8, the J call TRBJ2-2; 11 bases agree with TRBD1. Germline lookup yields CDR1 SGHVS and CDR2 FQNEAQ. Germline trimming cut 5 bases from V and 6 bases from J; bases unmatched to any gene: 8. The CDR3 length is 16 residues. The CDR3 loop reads CASSRQGQGASGELFF. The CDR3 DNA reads TGTGCCAGCAGCCGGCAAGGACAGGGGGCTTCCGGGGAGCTGTTTTTT.

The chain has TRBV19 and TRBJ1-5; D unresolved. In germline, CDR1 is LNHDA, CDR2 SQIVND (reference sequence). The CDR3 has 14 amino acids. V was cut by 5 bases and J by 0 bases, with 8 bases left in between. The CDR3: CASSVKYSNQPQHF. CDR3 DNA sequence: TGTGCCAGTAGTGTCAAGTATAGCAATCAGCCCCAGCATTTT.

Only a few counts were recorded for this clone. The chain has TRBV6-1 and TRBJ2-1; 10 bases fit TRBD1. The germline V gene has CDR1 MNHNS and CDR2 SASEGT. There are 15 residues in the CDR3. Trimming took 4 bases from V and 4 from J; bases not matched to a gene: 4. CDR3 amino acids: CASSADRGQYNEQFF. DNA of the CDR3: TGTGCCAGCAGTGCCGACAGGGGGCAATACAATGAGCAGTTCTTC.

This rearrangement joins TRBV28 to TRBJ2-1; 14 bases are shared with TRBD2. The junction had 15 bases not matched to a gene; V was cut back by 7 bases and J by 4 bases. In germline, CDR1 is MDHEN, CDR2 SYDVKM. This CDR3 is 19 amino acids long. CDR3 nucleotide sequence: TGTGCCAGCACCGAGTGGGTGACTAGCGGGAGGGCCGTGTACAATGAGCAGTTCTTC. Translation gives CASTEWVTSGRAVYNEQFF.

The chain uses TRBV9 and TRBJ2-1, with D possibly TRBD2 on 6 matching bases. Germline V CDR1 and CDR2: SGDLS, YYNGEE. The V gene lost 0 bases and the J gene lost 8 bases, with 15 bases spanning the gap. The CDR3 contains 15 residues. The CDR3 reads CASSVVAVRRDEQFF. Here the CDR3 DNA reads TGTGCCAGCAGCGTAGTCGCGGTCAGGAGGGATGAGCAGTTCTTC.

Here the CDR3 reads CAWSNGGTLYGYTF. Here the CDR3 DNA reads TGTGCCTGGAGTAACGGGGGGACTCTCTATGGCTACACCTTC. The J gene is TRBJ1-2, the V gene TRBV30; D is possibly TRBD1 (5 bases). Germline values: CDR1 GTSNPN, CDR2 SVGIG (reference sequence). Between the trimmed V and J ends, which lost 2 bases and 4 bases, there was a span of 14 bases. This CDR3 is 14 amino acids long.

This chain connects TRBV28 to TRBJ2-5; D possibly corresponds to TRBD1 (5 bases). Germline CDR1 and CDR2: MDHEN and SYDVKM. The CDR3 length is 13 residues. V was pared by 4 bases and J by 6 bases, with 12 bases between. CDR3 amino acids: CASSSQGSKTQYF. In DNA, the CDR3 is TGTGCCAGCAGTTCCCAGGGCTCCAAGACCCAGTACTTC.

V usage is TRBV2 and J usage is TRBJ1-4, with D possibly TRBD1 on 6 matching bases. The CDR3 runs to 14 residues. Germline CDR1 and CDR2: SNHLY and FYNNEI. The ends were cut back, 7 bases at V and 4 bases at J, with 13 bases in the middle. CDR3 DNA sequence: TGTGCCAGCAATATACAGGGCCTTAATGAAAAACTGTTTTTT. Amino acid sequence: CASNIQGLNEKLFF.

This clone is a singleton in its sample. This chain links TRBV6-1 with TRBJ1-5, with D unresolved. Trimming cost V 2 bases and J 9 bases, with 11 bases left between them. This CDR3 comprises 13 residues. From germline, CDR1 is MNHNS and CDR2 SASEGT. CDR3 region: CASSESTLGPQHF. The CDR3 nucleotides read TGTGCCAGCAGTGAATCCACATTGGGGCCCCAGCATTTT.

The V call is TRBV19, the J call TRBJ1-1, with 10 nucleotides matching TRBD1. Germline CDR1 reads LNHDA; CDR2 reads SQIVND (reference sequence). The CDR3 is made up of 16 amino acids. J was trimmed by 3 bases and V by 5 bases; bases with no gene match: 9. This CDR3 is CASSSRDRGSYTEAFF. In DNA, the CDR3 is TGTGCCAGTAGTTCGAGGGACAGGGGATCCTACACTGAAGCTTTCTTT.